A single sample is the source of the 20 T cell receptor beta chains below, sequenced in a study of OX40 agonist ivuxolimab in advanced cancers. Here immunoSEQ multiplex PCR was the method, and the copy in TCRdb shows in-frame clones only, minus some. The repertoire holds some 51,000 clones, with approximately 90% as singletons. Sequencing used CD4+ or CD8+ T cells sorted from blood, obtained in a trial of the OX40 agonist ivuxolimab. The receptors shown here come from an adult with an advanced solid tumor such as melanoma, head and neck, liver or kidney cancer.

The chain carries TRBV19 and TRBJ2-7; D is possibly TRBD2 (7 bases). Germline CDR1 reads LNHDA; CDR2 reads SQIVND (reference sequence). The CDR3 is 16 residues long. Trimming left V 6 bases short and J 3 bases short, with 21 bases between. The CDR3 sequence: CASRSPERGGIYEQYF. In nucleotides, the CDR3 is TGTGCCAGTAGATCCCCTGAAAGGGGGGGAATCTACGAGCAGTACTTC. Based on the CDR3 plus reference TRBV19 and TRBJ2-7, the full variable domain is DGGITQSPKYLFRKEGQNVTLSCEQNLNHDAMYWYRQDPGQGLRLIYYSQIVNDFQKGDIAEGYSVSREKKESFPLTVTSAQKNPTAFYLCASRSPERGGIYEQYFGPGTRLTVT.

The chain recombines TRBV7-9 with TRBJ1-2; D may be TRBD1 (5 bases). V lost 1 base to trimming and J lost 0 bases, with 15 bases between them. Germline V gene lookup returns CDR1 SEHNR and CDR2 FQNEAQ (reference sequence). This CDR3 is 17 amino acids long. The CDR3 here is CASSLGGYAAANYGYTF. CDR3 DNA sequence: TGTGCCAGCAGCTTAGGGGGGTATGCAGCAGCTAACTATGGCTACACCTTC.

The sample holds one count of this clone. The chain employs TRBV19 and TRBJ2-3; D possibly matches TRBD1 or TRBD2 (6 bases each). Trimming took off 9 bases at V and 2 bases at J, with 18 bases between the two ends. Germline V gene data show CDR1 as LNHDA and CDR2 as SQIVND (reference sequence). The CDR3 spans 15 residues. The CDR3 DNA reads TGTGCCAGGCCTTGGGGGGCAGGTTTCACAGATACGCAGTATTTT. It yields the protein CARPWGAGFTDTQYF.

This clone was seen a single time. This chain uses TRBV6-5 with TRBJ2-7, with D perhaps TRBD1 (6 bases). CDR1 MNHEY and CDR2 SVGAGI come from the germline V gene. CDR3 length equals 13 residues. The germline V and J ends were trimmed by 8 bases and 2 bases, with 13 bases remaining between them. CDR3 sequence: CASGLGQTYEQYF. For the CDR3, the DNA is TGTGCCAGCGGCCTCGGACAGACCTACGAGCAGTACTTC.

The CDR3 region is CASREEDTGELFF. DNA for the CDR3: TGTGCCAGCAGAGAGGAAGACACCGGGGAGCTGTTTTTT. The chain has TRBV6-5 and TRBJ2-2; D ambiguous. Germline V gene sequence: CDR1 MNHEY, CDR2 SVGAGI. The CDR3 sequence is 13 residues long. Trimming stripped 6 bases from V and 3 bases from J, with 8 bases between.

J is TRBJ2-3 and V is TRBV4-2, with 11 bases lining up with TRBD2. Germline V gene data show CDR1 as LGHNA and CDR2 as YNFKEQ. This CDR3 has 16 amino acids. Trimming cost V 4 bases and J 1 base; bases outside gene matches: 4. The CDR3: CASSLQTSGGTDTQYF. The CDR3 DNA sequence: TGTGCCAGCAGCCTCCAGACTAGCGGGGGCACAGATACGCAGTATTTT.

In this sample, this clone turned up once. Germline and junction disagree at one end, which may indicate a read error. The genes are TRBV27 and TRBJ2-2; 7 bases agree with TRBD1. Germline V gene data show CDR1 as MNHEY and CDR2 as SMNVEV (reference sequence). The CDR3 sequence is 15 residues long. CDR3 DNA: TGTGCCAGCACTTTAGGGACAGTTGGCACCGGGGAGCTGTTTTTT. Amino acids: CASTLGTVGTGELFF.

The CDR3 DNA is TGTGCCAGCAGCTTAGGATCGGGGAACTATGGCTACACCTTC. Translation: CASSLGSGNYGYTF. The chain carries TRBV7-9 and TRBJ1-2; D remains unclear. This CDR3 is built from 14 residues. Per the germline V gene, CDR1 is SEHNR and CDR2 is FQNEAQ (reference sequence). V was clipped by 1 base and J by 2 bases, with 8 bases between them.

V gene TRBV30 combines with J gene TRBJ2-5; 10 nucleotides line up with TRBD2. Germline CDR1 reads GTSNPN; CDR2 reads SVGIG (reference sequence). This CDR3 spans 18 amino acids. The V segment lost 0 bases and the J segment 5 bases; nucleotides outside the gene matches: 15. CDR3: CAWSVLDSGGRVWETQYF. In DNA form, the CDR3 reads TGTGCCTGGAGTGTACTGGATAGCGGGGGGCGGGTGTGGGAGACCCAGTACTTC.

This chain joins TRBV13 and TRBJ2-5, with unresolved D. TRBJ2-7 matches the DNA end more closely, so the J call is doubtful. The CDR3 has 14 residues. In germline, CDR1 is PRHDT, CDR2 FYEKMQ (reference sequence). The CDR3, as DNA: TGTGCCAGCAGCTTAGGCCTAGGGTCCTACGAGCAGTACTTC. Translation gives CASSLGLGSYEQYF.

This sequence joins TRBV7-9 and TRBJ2-5; the D call may be TRBD1 or TRBD2 (5 bases each). The ends were cut back, 3 bases at V and 5 bases at J, with 13 bases in the middle. Germline V lookup: CDR1 SEHNR, CDR2 FQNEAQ (reference sequence). The CDR3 has 14 residues. In DNA form, the CDR3 reads TGTGCCAGCAGCTTTTCAAGGGGCGGGGAGACCCAGTACTTC. It is translated as CASSFSRGGETQYF.

V usage is TRBV9 and J usage is TRBJ2-2; D is uncertain. V was clipped by 2 bases and J by 1 base, with 3 bases between them. In germline, CDR1 is SGDLS, CDR2 YYNGEE. CDR3 length equals 13 residues. CDR3 protein: CASSVWNTGELFF. CDR3 DNA: TGTGCCAGCAGCGTCTGGAACACCGGGGAGCTGTTTTTT.

V usage is TRBV11-3 and J usage is TRBJ1-1; D is ambiguous. Per the germline V gene, CDR1 is SGHNT and CDR2 is YENEEA. The CDR3 spans 13 residues. The V gene lost 5 bases and the J gene lost 1 base, with 8 bases spanning the gap. DNA of the CDR3: TGTGCCAGCAGCACCGATCCGAACACTGAAGCTTTCTTT. Encoded protein: CASSTDPNTEAFF. The full variable domain, in which reference TRBV11-3 and TRBJ1-1 provide the parts outside the CDR3, is EAGVVQSPRYKIIEKKQPVAFWCNPISGHNTLYWYLQNLGQGPELLIRYENEEAVDDSQLPKDRFSAERLKGVDSTLKIQPAELGDSAVYLCASSTDPNTEAFFGQGTRLTVV.

A few counts support this clone. J is TRBJ2-2 and V is TRBV9, with a tentative D call TRBD2 (6 bases). Trimming pared 7 bases from V and 1 base from J, leaving 8 bases between. The CDR3 runs 13 residues. Germline V gene sequence: CDR1 SGDLS, CDR2 YYNGEE. CDR3 nucleotide sequence: TGTGCCAGCGCGGGGCAGAACACCGGGGAGCTGTTTTTT. It specifies CASAGQNTGELFF.

The CDR3 spells CSVEQGVPGDEQYF. The CDR3 DNA is TGCAGCGTAGAGCAGGGGGTACCTGGGGACGAGCAGTACTTC. The chain employs TRBV29-1 and TRBJ2-7, with 7 nucleotides matching TRBD1. With 6 bases clipped from V and 5 bases from J, the junction kept 13 bases outside the gene matches. CDR1 is SQVTM and CDR2 is ANQGSEA in the germline V gene. The CDR3 consists of 14 residues.

The chain employs TRBV9 and TRBJ2-7; possible D gene TRBD2, 5 bases. From germline, CDR1 is SGDLS and CDR2 YYNGEE. There are 15 residues in the CDR3. V was cut by 0 bases and J by 0 bases, with 10 bases left in between. DNA for the CDR3: TGTGCCAGCAGCGTAGCGGCGGGTTTCTCCTACGAGCAGTACTTC. Protein product: CASSVAAGFSYEQYF. The full variable domain, in which reference TRBV9 and TRBJ2-7 provide the parts outside the CDR3, is DSGVTQTPKHLITATGQRVTLRCSPRSGDLSVYWYQQSLDQGLQFLIQYYNGEERAKGNILERFSAQQFPDLHSELNLSSLELGDSALYFCASSVAAGFSYEQYFGPGTRLTVT.

The rearrangement joins TRBV6-7 to TRBJ1-3; no definite D call. TRBV6-7 is known as an ORF, though its function is uncertain. The CDR3 is 14 residues long. Trimming stripped 0 bases from V and 4 bases from J, with 7 bases between. CDR3 coding DNA: TGTGCCAGCAGTTACTCCCCTCGGGGAAACACCATATATTTT. The encoded protein is CASSYSPRGNTIYF.

The rearrangement joins TRBV11-2 to TRBJ2-7, with D possibly matching TRBD1 (5 bases). Germline V gene lookup returns CDR1 SGHAT and CDR2 FQNNGV. There are 11 residues in the CDR3. Deletions cut 5 bases from V and 7 bases from J, with 9 bases between. The CDR3 DNA reads as TGTGCCAGCAGCCGCACAGGAGAGCAGTACTTC. This encodes CASSRTGEQYF.

This clone came up once. The chain links TRBV9 to TRBJ1-1, with 8 bases that match TRBD1. Germline loops: CDR1 SGDLS, CDR2 YYNGEE. The trim removed 5 bases at V and 4 bases at J, leaving 7 bases unmatched. CDR3 length equals 14 residues. The CDR3 DNA reads as TGTGCCAGCAGAGATGGACAGGGCGCCACTGAAGCTTTCTTT. Its translation is CASRDGQGATEAFF.

The chain employs TRBV4-2 and TRBJ2-1, with 8 bases identical to TRBD2. With 0 bases clipped from V and 0 bases from J, the junction kept 1 base outside the gene matches. Germline assignment: CDR1 LGHNA and CDR2 YNFKEQ. The CDR3 has 16 amino acids. The CDR3 loop is CASSQELAASYNEQFF. In DNA, the CDR3 is TGTGCCAGCAGCCAAGAACTAGCGGCCTCCTACAATGAGCAGTTCTTC.